This TCR beta chain was retrieved from a study of blood T cell repertoires in COVID-19. Trimming took 5 bases from V and 4 from J, leaving 18 bases between them. The CDR3 totals 16 residues. Per germline, CDR1 SEHNR and CDR2 FQNEAQ (reference sequence). Under the authors' procedure: Estimates of nucleated cell counts were drawn from the amplification of reference gene primers. Generated by immunoSEQ multiplex PCR, the TCRdb table keeps only in-frame clones and is missing some. V, J and clone size are taken as reported in that table, and D and trimming were inferred from the DNA itself. The data show 100,000 to 150,000 clones, about nine tenths seen once.

V gene TRBV7-9 combines with J gene TRBJ2-1; tentative D call: TRBD2 (6 bases). This sequence was found in a man aged 35-49 years with acute or convalescent COVID-19. What was sequenced was peripheral blood. For the CDR3, the DNA is TGTGCCAGCAGCCCCAGCGGCGGGAATCATTACAATGAGCAGTTCTTC. Translated, it gives CASSPSGGNHYNEQFF.